The 26 T cell receptor beta chains reported below all come from one sample, sequenced in a study of cytotoxic CD8 clonotypes in ibrutinib-treated CLL. Clones were read by immunoSEQ multiplex PCR, and TCRdb kept only the in-frame ones, dropping some. The sample lists roughly 220,000 clones; about three quarters were seen once. This specimen was PBMCs, taken after 12 months of ibrutinib treatment. The receptors were gathered from a human donor with chronic lymphocytic leukemia.

The J gene is TRBJ1-1, the V gene TRBV18; TRBD1 agrees at 8 bases. V shed 4 bases, J shed 1 base, and the junction held 5 bases outside the gene matches. Germline V gives CDR1 KGHSH, CDR2 LQKENI. The CDR3 length is 15 residues. For the CDR3, the DNA is TGTGCCAGCTCACTAGCGGGACAGGCGAACACTGAAGCTTTCTTT. Its protein is CASSLAGQANTEAFF.

The V call is TRBV27, the J call TRBJ2-1; D might be TRBD2 (6 bases). CDR1 is MNHEY and CDR2 is SMNVEV in the germline V gene (reference sequence). With 5 bases removed from V and 2 bases from J, the gap between germline ends came to 13 bases. This CDR3 has 15 residues. The CDR3 region has the DNA TGTGCCAGCAGTCTAACCCGACTAGCCTACAATGAGCAGTTCTTC. It specifies CASSLTRLAYNEQFF.

The J gene is TRBJ2-2, the V gene TRBV19, with 7 bases lining up with TRBD2. Germline-derived CDR1 and CDR2 are LNHDA and SQIVND (reference sequence). The V segment lost 2 bases and the J segment 2 bases; nucleotides outside the gene matches: 2. This CDR3 region has 15 residues. The CDR3 DNA is TGTGCCAGTAGTATAAAGCGGGAAAACACCGGGGAGCTGTTTTTT. Its protein is CASSIKRENTGELFF.

The rearrangement uses TRBV28 and TRBJ1-3; D remains unclear. CDR1 and CDR2 from the germline V gene are MDHEN and SYDVKM. V was shortened by 4 bases and J by 4 bases, with 11 bases between the two germline ends. This CDR3 has 14 amino acids. This CDR3 reads CASSSGRKGNTIYF. DNA for the CDR3: TGTGCCAGCAGTTCGGGAAGGAAAGGAAACACCATATATTTT.

The CDR3 DNA reads as TGTGCCAGCAGACCCGGACGAAGAAACACCATATATTTT. Residues: CASRPGRRNTIYF. The V call is TRBV6-5, the J call TRBJ1-3; unclear D gene. Germline loops: CDR1 MNHEY, CDR2 SVGAGI. The ends were cut back, 6 bases at V and 5 bases at J, with 11 bases in the middle. The CDR3 length is 13 residues.

The rearrangement links TRBV27 to TRBJ1-5; no clear D. CDR1 is MNHEY, CDR2 SMNVEV, per germline (reference sequence). The CDR3 is 15 amino acids. The V and J ends lost 7 bases and 2 bases respectively, with 15 bases between them. The CDR3 here is CASITTGMGNQPQHF. CDR3 nucleotides: TGTGCCAGCATTACGACGGGGATGGGCAATCAGCCCCAGCATTTT.

The V and J genes are TRBV9 and TRBJ2-2; D is perhaps TRBD1 or TRBD2 (5 bases each). The CDR3 sequence is 15 residues long. Trimming removed 4 bases from V and 4 bases from J, with 14 bases in between. The germline V gene encodes CDR1 SGDLS and CDR2 YYNGEE. The CDR3 DNA reads TGTGCCAGCAGCCCCCCGGGGCTAGGCACCGGGGAGCTGTTTTTT. This codes for CASSPPGLGTGELFF. The variable domain in full, completed from reference TRBV9 and TRBJ2-2, reads DSGVTQTPKHLITATGQRVTLRCSPRSGDLSVYWYQQSLDQGLQFLIQYYNGEERAKGNILERFSAQQFPDLHSELNLSSLELGDSALYFCASSPPGLGTGELFFGEGSRLTVL.

This chain links TRBV9 with TRBJ1-3, with 10 nucleotides matching TRBD1. The V gene's germline CDR1 is SGDLS and CDR2 YYNGEE. V lost 4 bases and J lost 2; bases outside the gene matches: 9. There are 17 residues in the CDR3. CDR3 region: CASSQRGQGTTGNTIYF. Written as DNA, the CDR3 is TGTGCCAGCAGCCAGAGGGGACAGGGGACGACTGGAAACACCATATATTTT.

V is TRBV15 and J is TRBJ2-5; D is perhaps TRBD1 or TRBD2 (6 bases each). The CDR3 consists of 18 residues. The germline V gene has CDR1 LNHNV and CDR2 YYDKDF (reference sequence). The V end lost 0 bases, the J end lost 4 bases, and 21 bases lay between the germline ends. The CDR3 loop reads CATSRDRIWGAGRETQYF. The CDR3 nucleotides read TGTGCCACCAGCAGAGATAGGATTTGGGGGGCCGGTCGAGAGACCCAGTACTTC.

The chain employs TRBV6-5 and TRBJ1-1, with 7 bases that match TRBD1. The CDR3 spans 13 residues. Losses at the gene ends were 6 bases for V and 6 bases for J; bases not matched to a gene: 7. The germline V gene encodes CDR1 MNHEY and CDR2 SVGAGI. The DNA for the CDR3 is TGTGCCAGCAGCACCAACACAGGGGCTGAAGCTTTCTTT. This codes for CASSTNTGAEAFF.

The V gene is TRBV6-6, the J gene TRBJ2-6; no definite D call. This CDR3 is 16 amino acids long. Trimming cost V 7 bases and J 0 bases, with 13 bases left between them. Germline V gene sequence: CDR1 MNHNY, CDR2 SVGAGI (reference sequence). In DNA form, the CDR3 reads TGTGCCAGCAACCCTTATGAGACCTCTGGGGCCAACGTCCTGACTTTC. Translated, it gives CASNPYETSGANVLTF.

The chain uses TRBV6-5 and TRBJ2-7; 9 positions agree with TRBD2. This CDR3 region has 14 residues. Germline V gene sequence: CDR1 MNHEY, CDR2 SVGAGI. The V and J ends lost 6 bases and 0 bases, in that order; junction bases with no gene match: 3. The CDR3 DNA sequence: TGTGCCAGCAGGACTAGCGGTTACTCCTACGAGCAGTACTTC. Its protein is CASRTSGYSYEQYF.

The V call is TRBV7-8, the J call TRBJ2-5, with D unresolved. Trimming pared 1 base from V and 5 bases from J, leaving 11 bases between. Germline loops: CDR1 SGHVS, CDR2 FQNEAQ. The CDR3 spans 14 residues. DNA of the CDR3: TGTGCCAGCAGCTTAGAGGCAGCTGAGGAGACCCAGTACTTC. This gives the protein CASSLEAAEETQYF.

The gene calls are TRBV30 and TRBJ2-4; 8 nucleotides agree with TRBD1. CDR1 is GTSNPN and CDR2 is SVGIG in the germline V gene (reference sequence). Losses at the gene ends were 1 base for V and 0 bases for J; bases not matched to a gene: 2. The CDR3 is made up of 15 amino acids. The DNA for the CDR3 is TGTGCCTGGAGTGGACAGGGGAAAGCCAAAAACATTCAGTACTTC. It codes for CAWSGQGKAKNIQYF.

The V and J genes are TRBV15 and TRBJ2-7; TRBD1 might be the D (5 bases). Germline V lookup: CDR1 LNHNV, CDR2 YYDKDF (reference sequence). V was clipped by 0 bases and J by 3 bases, with 9 bases between them. The CDR3 loop spans 14 amino acids. The chain's CDR3 is CATSRDRGFYEQYF. CDR3 DNA: TGTGCCACCAGCAGAGATAGGGGTTTCTACGAGCAGTACTTC.

This sequence joins TRBV4-1 and TRBJ2-5; D gene uncertain. In germline, CDR1 is MGHRA, CDR2 YSYEKL. Deletions cut 4 bases from V and 5 bases from J, with 17 bases between. This CDR3 region has 15 residues. The CDR3 DNA reads as TGCGCCAGCAGCCCGACTCCATTATCGCGGGAGACCCAGTACTTC. Encoded protein: CASSPTPLSRETQYF.

The gene calls are TRBV6-6 and TRBJ2-1; 7 nucleotides match TRBD2. The CDR3 is 13 amino acids. The J segment lost 6 bases and the V segment lost 2 bases, leaving 1 base of the junction unmatched. Per germline, CDR1 MNHNY and CDR2 SVGAGI (reference sequence). The CDR3 DNA is TGTGCCAGCAGTTACGGGGGGGGCAATGAGCAGTTCTTC. Translating gives CASSYGGGNEQFF.

The chain joins TRBV30 to TRBJ1-1, with 10 positions matching TRBD1. Germline assignment: CDR1 GTSNPN and CDR2 SVGIG (reference sequence). This CDR3 is 17 amino acids long. Germline trimming cut 3 bases from V and 1 base from J; bases unmatched to any gene: 11. Here the CDR3 DNA reads TGTGCCTGGAGGGATGGGACAGGGGATGAAAGGAACACTGAAGCTTTCTTT. Residues: CAWRDGTGDERNTEAFF.

This clone was picked up a small number of times. J is TRBJ2-7 and V is TRBV19; maybe TRBD1 (6 bases). The V end lost 5 bases, the J end lost 0 bases, and 8 bases lay between the germline ends. Germline assignment: CDR1 LNHDA and CDR2 SQIVND (reference sequence). This CDR3 spans 13 amino acids. CDR3 region: CASSPGHSYEQYF. CDR3 DNA sequence: TGTGCCAGTAGTCCGGGACACTCCTACGAGCAGTACTTC.

V gene TRBV15 combines with J gene TRBJ1-3; D gene ambiguous. The CDR3 consists of 15 residues. Trimming removed 0 bases from V and 8 bases from J, with 14 bases in between. The germline CDR1 and CDR2 sequences are LNHNV and YYDKDF (reference sequence). CDR3 coding DNA: TGTGCCACCAGCAGAGATCCGCAGGTCGGGGACACCATATATTTT. Translation gives CATSRDPQVGDTIYF.

The rearrangement links TRBV10-1 to TRBJ1-1; D is possibly TRBD1 (5 bases). V was cut by 4 bases and J by 1 base, with 13 bases left in between. This CDR3 is built from 15 residues. Looked up from germline, CDR1 is WNHNN and CDR2 is SYGVQD (reference sequence). The CDR3 region is CASSAGRLGNTEAFF. The DNA of the CDR3 is TGCGCCAGCAGTGCAGGGCGGCTAGGGAACACTGAAGCTTTCTTT.

V is TRBV11-3 and J is TRBJ1-1; D is undetermined. Trimming removed 1 base from V and 6 bases from J, with 9 bases in between. CDR3 length equals 13 residues. Germline CDR1 SGHNT, CDR2 YENEEA. The CDR3 protein is CASSLAGSPEAFF. The DNA for the CDR3 is TGTGCCAGCAGCTTAGCAGGCTCCCCTGAAGCTTTCTTT.

In its sample, this clone was seen once. The chain couples TRBV5-1 to TRBJ2-5, with 14 bases that match TRBD2. The CDR3 has 16 amino acids. Germline CDR1 is SGHRS and CDR2 is YFSETQ. V shed 2 bases and J 4 bases; nucleotides not matched to a gene: 4. The CDR3 region has the DNA TGCGCCAGCAGCTTTGGGGGACTAGCGGGAGTAGAGACCCAGTACTTC. This gives the protein CASSFGGLAGVETQYF. The whole variable domain, filled in from reference TRBV5-1 and TRBJ2-5, reads KAGVTQTPRYLIKTRGQQVTLSCSPISGHRSVSWYQQTPGQGLQFLFEYFSETQRNKGNFPGRFSGRQFSNSRSEMNVSTLELGDSALYLCASSFGGLAGVETQYFGPGTRLLVL.

The gene calls are TRBV5-1 and TRBJ2-6; D uncertain. This CDR3 is built from 16 residues. CDR1 is SGHRS, CDR2 YFSETQ, per germline. Trimming took 0 bases from V and 2 from J, leaving 9 bases between them. CDR3: CASSLGAPTGANVLTF. The DNA of the CDR3 is TGCGCCAGCAGCTTGGGGGCCCCAACTGGGGCCAACGTCCTGACTTTC.

This clone was counted a few times. V usage is TRBV5-6 and J usage is TRBJ2-6; either TRBD1 or TRBD2 may fit D (7 bases each). The germline V and J ends were trimmed by 4 bases and 0 bases, with 17 bases remaining between them. The germline CDR1 and CDR2 sequences are SGHDT and YYEEEE. The CDR3 spans 18 residues. CDR3 residues: CASSPRGRGSSGANVLTF. In DNA form, the CDR3 reads TGTGCCAGCAGCCCAAGGGGGCGGGGGAGCTCTGGGGCCAACGTCCTGACTTTC.

The chain is built from TRBV7-2 and TRBJ2-3, with 7 bases lining up with TRBD2. The CDR3 is 14 amino acids. V lost 7 bases and J lost 4; bases outside the gene matches: 8. Germline loops: CDR1 SGHTA, CDR2 FQGNSA. CDR3 bases: TGTGCCAGCATTCCGCGGGAGACCCCAGATACGCAGTATTTT. This translates into CASIPRETPDTQYF.